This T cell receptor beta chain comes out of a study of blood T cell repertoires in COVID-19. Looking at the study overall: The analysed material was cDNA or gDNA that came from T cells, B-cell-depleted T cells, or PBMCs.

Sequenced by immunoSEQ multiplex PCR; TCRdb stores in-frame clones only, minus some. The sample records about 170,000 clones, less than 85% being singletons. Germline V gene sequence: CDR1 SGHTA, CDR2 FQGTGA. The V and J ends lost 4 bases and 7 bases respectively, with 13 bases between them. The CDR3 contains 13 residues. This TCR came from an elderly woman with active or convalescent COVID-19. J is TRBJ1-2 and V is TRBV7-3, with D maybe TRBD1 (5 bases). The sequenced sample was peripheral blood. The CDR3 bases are TGTGCCAGCAGCTCGAGCAGGGCGGCTGGCTACACCTTC. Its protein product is CASSSSRAAGYTF.